Presented here are 3 T cell receptor beta chains from one specimen sequenced in a study of vaccination and CD4 T cells after COVID-19. Treatment: 10-day PBMC culture with coronavirus spike peptide pools or control peptides (ViraFEST assay). At the Johns Hopkins FTIC core, DNA taken from cultured CD4+ T cells was sequenced by way of the Oncomine TCR Beta short-read assay. MiXCR was run by TCRdb on the PCR reads, yielding one entry per CDR3 protein. The sample includes more than 9,500 distinct CDR3 sequences, approximately 49% of them seen just once. Antigen specificity for these receptors is unknown. The sequenced sample consisted of CD4+ T cells from blood, cultured in vitro. All receptors come from a human donor who had recovered from COVID-19.

The J gene is TRBJ1-1, the V gene TRBV7-8; D unresolved. The CDR3 covers 15 residues. The germline V gene encodes CDR1 SGHVS and CDR2 FQNEAQ. V dropped 8 bases and J dropped 4 bases, with 20 bases sitting between them. The CDR3 coding sequence is TGTGCCAGCCAAAGGTCGGACTTTGGTGGCACTGAAGCTTTCTTT. As protein: CASQRSDFGGTEAFF.

The chain has TRBV6-1 and TRBJ1-5; a weak D match, TRBD1 (6 bases). CDR3 length equals 16 residues. The V end was cut by 5 bases, the J end by 5 bases, with 19 bases between. The germline V gene has CDR1 MNHNS and CDR2 SASEGT. CDR3 sequence: CASSRRQGGGHQPQHF. CDR3 nucleotide sequence: TGTGCCAGCAGTCGCCGGCAGGGAGGGGGGCATCAGCCCCAGCATTTT.

The gene calls are TRBV28 and TRBJ2-5; 10 bases are a match to TRBD2. This CDR3 contains 19 residues. Germline assignment: CDR1 MDHEN and CDR2 SYDVKM. J gave up 1 base and V 2 bases, and 13 bases lay outside the gene matches. For the CDR3, the DNA is TGTGCCAGCAGTTTAGGATTCTGGCTAGCGGGAGACGGCCAAGAGACCCAGTACTTC. Its translation: CASSLGFWLAGDGQETQYF.